Shown below are 6 T cell receptor beta chains from a single sample sequenced in a study of breast tumors, draining lymph nodes, adjacent tissues. Samples came from axillary lymph nodes draining the breast cancer. In TCRdb, the multiplex PCR reads were re-called with MiXCR into one record per CDR3 protein. Among fewer than 150,000 distinct CDR3 sequences, 21% were seen once, and the ten largest hold 2.2%. Sequencing was performed on axillary lymph node tissue. The receptor source for this set is a female donor with breast cancer. Some clones in this sample may be carry-over from other donors' samples.

This clonotype was counted at least ten times. This chain joins TRBV3-1 and TRBJ2-3; 12 bases line up with TRBD2. The CDR3 is made up of 17 amino acids. The junction had 11 bases not matched to a gene; V was cut back by 5 bases and J by 5 bases. Germline V CDR1 and CDR2: LGHDT, YNNKEL (reference sequence). The CDR3 protein is CASSSGGLAGKEDTQYF. CDR3 bases: TGTGCCAGCAGCTCGGGCGGACTAGCGGGAAAAGAAGATACGCAGTATTTT.

The table lists this clonotype with many counts. The rearrangement joins TRBV3-1 to TRBJ2-3; D perhaps matches TRBD2 (6 bases). The CDR3 has 14 residues. Germline CDR1 reads LGHDT; CDR2 reads YNNKEL (reference sequence). V lost 8 bases to trimming and J lost 6 bases, with 18 bases between them. The CDR3 nucleotides are TGTGCCAGCGAACGGGCCAACGGAGGGGATACGCAGTATTTT. This encodes CASERANGGDTQYF.

This clonotype was observed a few times. The J gene is TRBJ2-2, the V gene TRBV18, with a possible D match to TRBD2 (5 bases). Trimming stripped 1 base from V and 1 base from J, with 10 bases between. The CDR3 is 16 amino acids. The germline V gene has CDR1 KGHSH and CDR2 LQKENI. CDR3 loop: CASSPRPGMNTGELFF. CDR3 sequence (DNA): TGTGCCAGCTCACCACGACCCGGGATGAACACCGGGGAGCTGTTTTTT.

This clonotype has ten or more counts. Because the CDR3's place on the DNA is in doubt, the DNA is left out and the CDR3 is given as listed by TCRdb. CDR3 sequence reads: CASSSSAGFEQYF. The chain uses TRBV28 and TRBJ2-7. The CDR3 comprises 13 residues, both ends counted. Germline V gene sequence: CDR1 MDHEN, CDR2 SYDVKM.

As for this clonotype: This may arise from a read error, as a much more abundant clone is one base away. The chain couples TRBV29-1 to TRBJ2-1; 15 nucleotides align to TRBD2. Germline V gene data show CDR1 as SQVTM and CDR2 as ANQGSEA. This CDR3 is 15 amino acids long. The CDR3 reads CSVEGGLAGGLEQLF. CDR3 coding DNA: TGCAGCGTTGAAGGGGGACTAGCGGGAGGTCTTGAGCAGCTCTTC.

This clonotype was counted at least ten times. The chain is built from TRBV19 and TRBJ2-7; D gene ambiguous. V dropped 4 bases and J dropped 4 bases, with 8 bases sitting between them. In germline, CDR1 is LNHDA, CDR2 SQIVND (reference sequence). The CDR3 totals 12 residues. CDR3 nucleotides: TGTGCCAGTAGTAGTTCCTATTACGAGCAGTACTTC. The encoded protein is CASSSSYYEQYF.